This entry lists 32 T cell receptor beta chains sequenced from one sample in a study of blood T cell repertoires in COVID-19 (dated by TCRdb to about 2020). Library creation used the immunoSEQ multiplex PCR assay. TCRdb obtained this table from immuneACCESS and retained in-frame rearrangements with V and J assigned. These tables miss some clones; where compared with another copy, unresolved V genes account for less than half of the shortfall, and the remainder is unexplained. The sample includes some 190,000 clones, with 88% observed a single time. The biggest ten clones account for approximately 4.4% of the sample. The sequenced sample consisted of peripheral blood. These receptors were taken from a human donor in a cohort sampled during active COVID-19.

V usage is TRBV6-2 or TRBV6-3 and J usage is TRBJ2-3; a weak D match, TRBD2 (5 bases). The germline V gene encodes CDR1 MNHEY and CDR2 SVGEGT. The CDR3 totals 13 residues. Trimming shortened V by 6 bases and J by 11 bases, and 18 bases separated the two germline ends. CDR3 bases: TGTGCCAGCAGCCAATCGCAGGCCGGAGGGCAGTATTTT. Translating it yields CASSQSQAGGQYF.

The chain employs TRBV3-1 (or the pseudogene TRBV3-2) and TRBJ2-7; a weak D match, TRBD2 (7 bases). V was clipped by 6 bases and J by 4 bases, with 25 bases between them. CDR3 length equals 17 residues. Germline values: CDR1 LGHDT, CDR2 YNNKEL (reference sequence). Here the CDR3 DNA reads TGTGCCAGCAGTCCAGCGAGGGGGGGATCCCCTCCGTACGAGCAGTACTTC. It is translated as CASSPARGGSPPYEQYF.

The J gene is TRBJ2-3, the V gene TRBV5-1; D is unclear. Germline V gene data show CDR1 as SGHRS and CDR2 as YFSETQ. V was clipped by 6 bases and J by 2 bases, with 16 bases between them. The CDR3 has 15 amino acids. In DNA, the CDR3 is TGCGCCAGCAATACACCTTGGGCGCCCACAGATACGCAGTATTTT. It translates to CASNTPWAPTDTQYF.

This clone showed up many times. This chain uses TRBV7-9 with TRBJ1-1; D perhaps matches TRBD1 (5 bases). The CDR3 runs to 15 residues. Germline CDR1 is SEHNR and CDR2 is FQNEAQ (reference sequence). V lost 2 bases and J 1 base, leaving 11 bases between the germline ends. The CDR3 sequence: CASSLNPGANTEAFF. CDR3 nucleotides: TGTGCCAGCAGCTTAAACCCTGGGGCGAACACTGAAGCTTTCTTT.

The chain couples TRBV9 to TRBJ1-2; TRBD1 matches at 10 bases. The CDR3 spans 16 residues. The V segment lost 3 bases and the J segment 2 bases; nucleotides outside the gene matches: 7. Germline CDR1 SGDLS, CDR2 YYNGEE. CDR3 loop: CASSDSRTGGNYGYTF. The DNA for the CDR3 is TGTGCCAGCAGCGATTCACGGACAGGGGGGAACTATGGCTACACCTTC.

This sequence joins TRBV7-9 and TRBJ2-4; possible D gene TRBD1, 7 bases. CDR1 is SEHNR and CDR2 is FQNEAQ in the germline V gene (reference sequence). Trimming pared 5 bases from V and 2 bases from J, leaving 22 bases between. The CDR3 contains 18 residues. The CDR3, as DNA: TGTGCCAGCAGCCCCCGGGGCGGGACAGCGTTTCCCAAAAACATTCAGTACTTC. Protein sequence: CASSPRGGTAFPKNIQYF.

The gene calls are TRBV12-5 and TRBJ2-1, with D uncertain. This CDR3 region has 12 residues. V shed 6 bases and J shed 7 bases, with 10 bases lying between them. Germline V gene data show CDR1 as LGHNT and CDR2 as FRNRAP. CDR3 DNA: TGTGCTAGTGGCCGTAGAGCTAATGAGCAGTTCTTC. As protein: CASGRRANEQFF. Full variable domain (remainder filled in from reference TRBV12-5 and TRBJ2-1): DARVTQTPRHKVTEMGQEVTMRCQPILGHNTVFWYRQTMMQGLELLAYFRNRAPLDDSGMPKDRFSAEMPDATLATLKIQPSEPRDSAVYFCASGRRANEQFFGPGTRLTVL.

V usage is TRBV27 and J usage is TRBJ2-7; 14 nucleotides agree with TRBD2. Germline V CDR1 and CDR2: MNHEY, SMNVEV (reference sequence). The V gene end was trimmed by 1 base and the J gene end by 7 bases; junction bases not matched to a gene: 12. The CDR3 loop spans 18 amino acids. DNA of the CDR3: TGTGCCAGCAGTTTATTACCGGGACTAGCGGGAGTAAAGAGTGAGCAGTACTTC. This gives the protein CASSLLPGLAGVKSEQYF.

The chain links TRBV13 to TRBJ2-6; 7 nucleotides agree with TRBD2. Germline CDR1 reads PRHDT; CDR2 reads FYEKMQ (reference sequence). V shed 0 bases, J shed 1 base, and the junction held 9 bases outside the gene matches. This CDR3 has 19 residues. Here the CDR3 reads CASSLGPRLAESGANVLTF. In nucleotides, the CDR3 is TGTGCCAGCAGCTTAGGCCCACGACTAGCAGAATCTGGGGCCAACGTCCTGACTTTC.

The CDR3 bases are TGTGCCAGCAGCTTAACGGCCGGGGTAAACAATTCACCCCTCCACTTT. This encodes CASSLTAGVNNSPLHF. The gene calls are TRBV11-2 and TRBJ1-6; D is unclear. The CDR3 runs to 16 residues. V was trimmed by 2 bases and J by 7 bases, leaving 15 bases between them. CDR1 is SGHAT, CDR2 FQNNGV, per germline.

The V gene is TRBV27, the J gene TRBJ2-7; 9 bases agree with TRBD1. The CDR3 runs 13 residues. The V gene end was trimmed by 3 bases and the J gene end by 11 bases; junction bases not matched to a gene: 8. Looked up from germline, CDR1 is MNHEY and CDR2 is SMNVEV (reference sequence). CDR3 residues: CASSFRPTGGEYF. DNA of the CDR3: TGTGCCAGCAGTTTTCGCCCGACAGGGGGGGAGTACTTC.

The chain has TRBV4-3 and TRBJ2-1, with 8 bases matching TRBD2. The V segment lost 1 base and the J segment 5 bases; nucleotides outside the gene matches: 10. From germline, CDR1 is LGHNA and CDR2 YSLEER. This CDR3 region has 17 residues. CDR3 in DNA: TGCGCCAGCAGCCAAGCCCCGAGGGCGGGGGGTCACAATGAGCAGTTCTTC. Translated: CASSQAPRAGGHNEQFF.

The CDR3 DNA follows: TGTGCCTGGAGCCATTCCCCCTTGACAGGGGATACGCAGTATTTT. Amino acids: CAWSHSPLTGDTQYF. The chain combines TRBV30 with TRBJ2-3; 7 bases map to TRBD1. The V gene end was trimmed by 3 bases and the J gene end by 6 bases; junction bases not matched to a gene: 12. Per the germline V gene, CDR1 is GTSNPN and CDR2 is SVGIG (reference sequence). The CDR3 loop spans 15 amino acids.

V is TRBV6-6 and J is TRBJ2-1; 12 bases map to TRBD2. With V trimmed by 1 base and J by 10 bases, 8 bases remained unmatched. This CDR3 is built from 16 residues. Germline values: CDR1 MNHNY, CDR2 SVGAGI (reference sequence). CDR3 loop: CASSYWGLAGSREQFF. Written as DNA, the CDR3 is TGTGCCAGCAGTTACTGGGGACTAGCGGGTTCTAGGGAGCAGTTCTTC.

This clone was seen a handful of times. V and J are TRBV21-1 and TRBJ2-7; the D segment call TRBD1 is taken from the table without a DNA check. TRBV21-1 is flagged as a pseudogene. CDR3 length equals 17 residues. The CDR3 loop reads CASSTLPRQGFRYEQYF. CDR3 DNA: TGTGCCAGCAGCACCCTCCCTCGACAGGGGTTCAGGTACGAGCAGTACTTC.

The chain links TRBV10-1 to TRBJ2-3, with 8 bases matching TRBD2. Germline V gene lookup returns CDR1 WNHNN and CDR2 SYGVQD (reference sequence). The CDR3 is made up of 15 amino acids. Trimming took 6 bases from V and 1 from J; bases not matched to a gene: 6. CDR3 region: CASSVGRGGTDTQYF. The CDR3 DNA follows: TGCGCCAGCAGCGTCGGGAGGGGGGGCACAGATACGCAGTATTTT.

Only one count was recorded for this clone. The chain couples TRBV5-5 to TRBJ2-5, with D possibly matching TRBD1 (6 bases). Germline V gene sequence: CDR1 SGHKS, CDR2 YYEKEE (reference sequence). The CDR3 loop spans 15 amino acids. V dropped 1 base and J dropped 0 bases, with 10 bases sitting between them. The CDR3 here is CASSLHQGYQETQYF. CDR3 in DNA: TGTGCCAGCAGCTTGCACCAGGGGTACCAAGAGACCCAGTACTTC.

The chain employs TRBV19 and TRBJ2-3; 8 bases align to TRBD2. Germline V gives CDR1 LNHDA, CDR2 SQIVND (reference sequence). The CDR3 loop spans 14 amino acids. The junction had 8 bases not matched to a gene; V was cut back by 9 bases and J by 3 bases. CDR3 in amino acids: CARLGTRMTDTQYF. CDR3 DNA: TGTGCCAGACTCGGGACTAGGATGACAGATACGCAGTATTTT.

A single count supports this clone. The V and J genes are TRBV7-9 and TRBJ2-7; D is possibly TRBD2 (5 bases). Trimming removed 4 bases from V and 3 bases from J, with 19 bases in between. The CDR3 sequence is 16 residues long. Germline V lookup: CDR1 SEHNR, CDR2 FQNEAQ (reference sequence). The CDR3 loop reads CASSSAGGDFFYEQYF. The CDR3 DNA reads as TGTGCCAGCAGCTCAGCTGGAGGAGACTTCTTCTACGAGCAGTACTTC.

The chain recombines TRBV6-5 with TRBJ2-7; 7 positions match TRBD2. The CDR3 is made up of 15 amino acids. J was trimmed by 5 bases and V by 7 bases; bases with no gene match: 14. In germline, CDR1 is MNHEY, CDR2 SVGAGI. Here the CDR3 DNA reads TGTGCCAGCACAACCCTCATCGGGGGGAACCACGAGCAGTACTTC. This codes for CASTTLIGGNHEQYF.

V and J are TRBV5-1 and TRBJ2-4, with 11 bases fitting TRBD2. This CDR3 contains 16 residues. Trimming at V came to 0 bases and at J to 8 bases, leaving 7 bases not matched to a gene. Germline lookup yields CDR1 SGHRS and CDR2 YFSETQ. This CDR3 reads CASSLGLAGSLDIQYF. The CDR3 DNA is TGCGCCAGCAGCTTGGGACTAGCGGGGAGTTTGGACATTCAGTACTTC.

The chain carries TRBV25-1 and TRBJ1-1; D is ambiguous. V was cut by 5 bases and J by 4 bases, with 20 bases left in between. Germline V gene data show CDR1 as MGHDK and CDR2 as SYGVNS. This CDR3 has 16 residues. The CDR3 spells CASSTQRGGFTTEAFF. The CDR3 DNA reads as TGTGCCAGCAGTACCCAGCGTGGAGGGTTTACCACTGAAGCTTTCTTT.

The CDR3 is CASSLNTGLNEKLFF. The CDR3 nucleotides are TGTGCCAGCAGTTTAAACACAGGGTTAAATGAAAAACTGTTTTTT. J is TRBJ1-4 and V is TRBV28, with D maybe TRBD1 (6 bases). Germline V gene sequence: CDR1 MDHEN, CDR2 SYDVKM. This CDR3 region has 15 residues. V shed 2 bases and J shed 5 bases, with 12 bases lying between them.

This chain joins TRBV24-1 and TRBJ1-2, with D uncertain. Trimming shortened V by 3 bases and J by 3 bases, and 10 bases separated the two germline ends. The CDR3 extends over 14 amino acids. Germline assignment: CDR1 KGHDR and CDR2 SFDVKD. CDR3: CATSDPGRDYGYTF. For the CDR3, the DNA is TGTGCCACCAGTGATCCCGGGCGGGACTATGGCTACACCTTC.

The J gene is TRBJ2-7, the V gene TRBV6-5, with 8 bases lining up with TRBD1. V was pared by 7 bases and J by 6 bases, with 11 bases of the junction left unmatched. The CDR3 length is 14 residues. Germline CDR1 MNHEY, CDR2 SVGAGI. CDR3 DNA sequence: TGTGCCAGCACCTTCTCCCAGGGGGCGCTCGAGCAGTACTTC. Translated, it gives CASTFSQGALEQYF.

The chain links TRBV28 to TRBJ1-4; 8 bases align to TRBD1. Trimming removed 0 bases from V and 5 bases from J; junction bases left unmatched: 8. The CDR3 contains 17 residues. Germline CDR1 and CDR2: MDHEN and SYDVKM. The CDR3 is CASSLWGDRTGNEKLFF. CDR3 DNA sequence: TGTGCCAGCAGTTTATGGGGGGATAGGACAGGGAATGAAAAACTGTTTTTT.

The CDR3 here is CASSLGLARRTDTQYF. The CDR3 DNA reads TGCGCCAGCAGCTTGGGACTAGCAAGGAGGACAGATACGCAGTATTTT. The gene calls are TRBV5-1 and TRBJ2-3, with 7 bases identical to TRBD2. CDR1 is SGHRS and CDR2 is YFSETQ in the germline V gene. The CDR3 covers 16 residues. The junction had 7 bases not matched to a gene; V was cut back by 0 bases and J by 3 bases. Full variable domain (outside the CDR3, taken from reference TRBV5-1 and TRBJ2-3): KAGVTQTPRYLIKTRGQQVTLSCSPISGHRSVSWYQQTPGQGLQFLFEYFSETQRNKGNFPGRFSGRQFSNSRSEMNVSTLELGDSALYLCASSLGLARRTDTQYFGPGTRLTVL.

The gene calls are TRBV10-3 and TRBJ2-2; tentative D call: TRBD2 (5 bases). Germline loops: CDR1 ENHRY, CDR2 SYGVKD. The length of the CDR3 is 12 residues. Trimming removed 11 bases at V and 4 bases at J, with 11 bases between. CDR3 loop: CAGHGVTGELFF. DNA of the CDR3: TGTGCCGGTCACGGGGTCACCGGGGAGCTGTTTTTT.

CDR3 amino acids: CASSTVDSSNQPQHF. The DNA of the CDR3 is TGTGCCAGTAGTACCGTGGACAGTAGCAATCAGCCCCAGCATTTT. The genes are TRBV19 and TRBJ1-5, with D tentatively TRBD1 (6 bases). This CDR3 is 15 amino acids long. Trimming cost V 4 bases and J 0 bases, with 10 bases left between them. Germline CDR1 and CDR2: LNHDA and SQIVND (reference sequence).

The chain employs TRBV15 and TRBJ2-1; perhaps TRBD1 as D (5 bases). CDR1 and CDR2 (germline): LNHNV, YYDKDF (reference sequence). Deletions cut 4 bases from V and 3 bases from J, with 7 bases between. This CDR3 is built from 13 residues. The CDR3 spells CATSMDNYNEQFF. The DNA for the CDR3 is TGTGCCACCAGCATGGACAACTACAATGAGCAGTTCTTC.

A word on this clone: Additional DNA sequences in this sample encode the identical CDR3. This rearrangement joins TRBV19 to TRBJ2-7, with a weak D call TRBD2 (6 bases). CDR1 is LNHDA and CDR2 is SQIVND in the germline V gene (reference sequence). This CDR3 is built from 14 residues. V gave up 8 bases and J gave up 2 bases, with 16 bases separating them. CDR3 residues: CASSTGTRTYEQYF. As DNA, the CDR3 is TGTGCCAGTTCTACCGGGACTCGGACCTACGAGCAGTACTTC. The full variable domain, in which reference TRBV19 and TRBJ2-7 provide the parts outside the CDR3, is DGGITQSPKYLFRKEGQNVTLSCEQNLNHDAMYWYRQDPGQGLRLIYYSQIVNDFQKGDIAEGYSVSREKKESFPLTVTSAQKNPTAFYLCASSTGTRTYEQYFGPGTRLTVT.

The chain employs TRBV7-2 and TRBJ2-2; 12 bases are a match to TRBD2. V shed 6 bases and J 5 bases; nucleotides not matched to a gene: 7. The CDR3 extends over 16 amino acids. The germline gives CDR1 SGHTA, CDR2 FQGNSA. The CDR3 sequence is CASRSPGTSGTGELFF. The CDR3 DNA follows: TGTGCCAGCAGATCGCCCGGGACTAGCGGGACCGGGGAGCTGTTTTTT.